This TCR beta chain was retrieved from a study of identical twins. This clonotype was seen more than once but under ten times. Unique molecular identifiers were present on cDNA, and template switching added a universal primer site. TCRdb re-called the 5' RACE reads through MiXCR, storing one row per CDR3 protein. The top ten hold around 12% of the sample, which has 350,000 to 450,000 distinct CDR3 sequences, 15% to 20% seen once. The CDR3 is 19 residues long. Trimming cost V 3 bases and J 0 bases, with 21 bases left between them. This rearrangement joins TRBV12-3 or TRBV12-4 to TRBJ1-5; tentative D call: TRBD1 (6 bases). Sequenced sample: naive T cells sorted from blood. This receptor was taken from a man in his forties or fifties in good health. DNA of the CDR3: TGTGCCAGCAGTTTGGGGGAGACAGGTGCCCTCTATAGCAATCAGCCCCAGCATTTT. This sequence encodes CASSLGETGALYSNQPQHF.